This record looks at one T cell receptor beta chain sequence and its context. Its target is unknown. One end of the junction fails to match germline, which may point to a read error. The germline gives CDR1 SGDLS, CDR2 YYNGEE. The CDR3 is made up of 15 amino acids. These data originate in a study of cytomegalovirus exposure and HLA in healthy donors. Study-wide findings and caveats: TCR beta chains associated with HLA were, in a later analysis, more clonally expanded than equally common others. A later analysis appeared to link common viral pathogens to several of the most significant clusters. A later analysis linked a missense DCLRE1C variant to TCR beta V- and J-gene trimming.

Vbeta (60) and Jbeta (13) primers were used in the PCR. The data were produced by immunoSEQ multiplex PCR, yet TCRdb's version contains in-frame clones alone and is incomplete. The sample shows some 130,000 clones, around 82% of them seen only once. Source material: PBMCs. The sequence was obtained from a male donor in good health and CMV-seropositive. The chain couples TRBV9 to TRBJ2-3; TRBD2 might be the D (6 bases). CDR3 bases: TGTGCCAGCAGCGCCTATAGCGGCAGCAGAGATACGCAGTATTTT. Encoded protein: CASSAYSGSRDTQYF.